The T cell receptor beta chain under discussion was sequenced for a study of shared clonotypes between healthy human individuals. Splitting of CD4+ cells produced CD45RA+ naive and CD45RA-negative memory subsets. Trimming pared 5 bases from V and 5 bases from J, leaving 14 bases between. The CDR3 loop spans 14 amino acids. The V gene's germline CDR1 is SGHNT and CDR2 YYREEE (reference sequence). Profiled with immunoSEQ multiplex PCR; TCRdb holds only in-frame clones, not every one. The sample carries approximately 1.5 million clones, around 98% recorded once. The sequencing sample was made of naive CD4+ T cells sorted from blood. Described subset: CD45RA+ positively selected. The chain recombines TRBV5-4 with TRBJ1-3; D may be TRBD1 (5 bases). The origin of this receptor is a young man in good health. In nucleotides, the CDR3 is TGTGCCAGCAGTTTTGACAGATTTAGAAACACCATATATTTT. Its protein product is CASSFDRFRNTIYF.